This entry features one TCR beta chain sequence. The CDR3 is 15 residues long. Germline values: CDR1 LNHDA, CDR2 SQIVND (reference sequence). The V segment lost 3 bases and the J segment 8 bases; nucleotides outside the gene matches: 6. Method: immunoSEQ multiplex PCR; TCRdb's copy keeps in-frame clones and lacks some. The sample includes about 120,000 clones, around nine tenths of them seen just once. The sample belongs to a study of control samples from healthy donors and cancer patients. Sequencing was done on a sample of blood. This clonotype originated in a man under 40 in good health. The J gene is TRBJ2-1, the V gene TRBV19; TRBD2 matches at 11 bases. This CDR3 reads CASSMASGGSDEQFF. As DNA, the CDR3 is TGTGCCAGTAGTATGGCTAGCGGGGGGTCGGATGAGCAGTTCTTC.